Each of the 29 T cell receptor beta chains below was sequenced from the same sample in a study of CD8+ T cells in alopecia areata. Reverse transcription of extracted RNA yielded cDNA, which provided the sequencing template. Using immunoSEQ multiplex PCR, the repertoire was profiled, and TCRdb retains in-frame clones only, with some absent. Here the sample spans more than 150,000 clones, 59% being singletons. The source was CD4+ T cells sorted from blood, collected at week 0. The receptors here all came from a human donor with alopecia areata.

This clone was counted a single time. The rearrangement uses TRBV12-5 and TRBJ2-5; no firm D call. The germline gives CDR1 LGHNT, CDR2 FRNRAP. Trimming pared 6 bases from V and 1 base from J, leaving 6 bases between. This CDR3 contains 12 residues. The CDR3 DNA follows: TGTGCTAGTGGCCAAAGCCAAGAGACCCAGTACTTC. This sequence encodes CASGQSQETQYF. Drawing the rest from reference TRBV12-5 and TRBJ2-5, the complete variable domain is DARVTQTPRHKVTEMGQEVTMRCQPILGHNTVFWYRQTMMQGLELLAYFRNRAPLDDSGMPKDRFSAEMPDATLATLKIQPSEPRDSAVYFCASGQSQETQYFGPGTRLLVL.

This rearrangement joins TRBV7-8 to TRBJ1-5; D not certain. V lost 2 bases and J lost 1, with 9 bases in between. This CDR3 is built from 15 residues. Germline assignment: CDR1 SGHVS and CDR2 FQNEAQ. The DNA of the CDR3 is TGTGCCAGCAGCTTATCCCGAGGGAGCAATCAGCCCCAGCATTTT. Residues: CASSLSRGSNQPQHF.

The V and J genes are TRBV29-1 and TRBJ1-1; D unresolved. CDR3 length: 10 residues. V dropped 3 bases and J dropped 7 bases, with 6 bases sitting between them. CDR1 is SQVTM, CDR2 ANQGSEA, per germline. The DNA of the CDR3 is TGCAGCGTTGACACCATTGAAGCTTTCTTT. This gives the protein CSVDTIEAFF.

This clone was counted a few times. V is TRBV25-1 and J is TRBJ2-2; D uncertain. Trimming shortened V by 6 bases and J by 12 bases, and 11 bases separated the two germline ends. This CDR3 region has 11 residues. Germline loops: CDR1 MGHDK, CDR2 SYGVNS. CDR3 loop: CASRVTAKLFF. Here the CDR3 DNA reads TGTGCCAGCAGGGTGACTGCAAAGCTGTTTTTT.

This clone was seen just once. This sequence joins TRBV5-4 and TRBJ1-2; possible D gene TRBD1, 5 bases. Deletions cut 4 bases from V and 8 bases from J, with 24 bases between. Germline V lookup: CDR1 SGHNT, CDR2 YYREEE (reference sequence). The CDR3 is made up of 16 amino acids. CDR3 sequence (DNA): TGTGCCAGCAGCAGGACCGGGGGTACGGGACTAGCCGGCTACACCTTC. It is translated as CASSRTGGTGLAGYTF.

In its sample, this clone was seen once. This chain links TRBV7-2 with TRBJ2-4, with 7 bases identical to TRBD1. Germline CDR1 reads SGHTA; CDR2 reads FQGNSA. The CDR3 runs 14 residues. Unmatched junction bases numbered 9, after V lost 5 bases and J lost 8 bases. CDR3 residues: CASSTPTGMHIQYF. The CDR3 DNA is TGTGCCAGCAGCACCCCGACAGGGATGCACATTCAGTACTTC.

V usage is TRBV2 and J usage is TRBJ2-2; D might be TRBD2 (5 bases). The CDR3 consists of 14 residues. Germline-derived CDR1 and CDR2 are SNHLY and FYNNEI. The V and J ends lost 7 bases and 0 bases respectively, with 9 bases between them. CDR3 protein: CASTRLTNTGELFF. CDR3 sequence (DNA): TGTGCCAGCACAAGACTAACGAACACCGGGGAGCTGTTTTTT.

The V and J genes are TRBV4-1 and TRBJ1-5; D gene uncertain. Germline values: CDR1 MGHRA, CDR2 YSYEKL. The CDR3 is made up of 13 amino acids. Trimming removed 0 bases at V and 6 bases at J, with 6 bases between. The CDR3: CASSQERIQPQHF. The CDR3 DNA follows: TGCGCCAGCAGCCAAGAAAGGATTCAGCCCCAGCATTTT.

A few counts support this clone. The chain joins TRBV7-2 to TRBJ2-2; the D is unclear. CDR3 length: 16 residues. Germline V lookup: CDR1 SGHTA, CDR2 FQGNSA. V lost 5 bases to trimming and J lost 0 bases, with 13 bases between them. This CDR3 reads CASSQETGTNTGELFF. The CDR3 DNA reads TGTGCCAGCAGCCAAGAGACGGGCACGAACACCGGGGAGCTGTTTTTT.

The CDR3 loop reads CASSQAPGFSGYTF. Written as DNA, the CDR3 is TGTGCCAGCAGCCAAGCCCCAGGGTTTAGCGGCTACACCTTC. V and J are TRBV11-2 and TRBJ1-2, with a possible D match to TRBD1 (5 bases). Per germline, CDR1 SGHAT and CDR2 FQNNGV. CDR3 length: 14 residues. The V end was cut by 5 bases, the J end by 8 bases, with 18 bases between.

The chain uses TRBV6-5 and TRBJ1-2, with D unresolved. Germline assignment: CDR1 MNHEY and CDR2 SVGAGI. This CDR3 region has 13 residues. Trimming pared 2 bases from V and 4 bases from J, leaving 8 bases between. The DNA for the CDR3 is TGTGCCAGCAGTTACAAAGTCGCCTATGGCTACACCTTC. Translating it yields CASSYKVAYGYTF.

Only a few counts were recorded for this clone. The rearrangement uses TRBV4-2 and TRBJ2-7, with TRBD2 matching 10 bases. The CDR3 covers 15 residues. The V and J ends lost 0 bases and 4 bases, in that order; junction bases with no gene match: 3. The V gene's germline CDR1 is LGHNA and CDR2 YNFKEQ. The CDR3 DNA is TGTGCCAGCAGCCAAGAGAGGACTAGCGGTTACGAGCAGTACTTC. This translates into CASSQERTSGYEQYF.

The CDR3 is CASSPSSGATDTQYF. The CDR3 DNA sequence: TGTGCCAGCAGTCCATCGAGCGGGGCCACAGATACGCAGTATTTT. J is TRBJ2-3 and V is TRBV25-1; 7 nucleotides align to TRBD2. Per germline, CDR1 MGHDK and CDR2 SYGVNS. The V segment lost 5 bases and the J segment 2 bases; nucleotides outside the gene matches: 7. The CDR3 covers 15 residues.

The rearrangement links TRBV29-1 to TRBJ1-2, with unresolved D. CDR3 length: 11 residues. The V gene lost 5 bases and the J gene lost 6 bases, with 10 bases spanning the gap. Looked up from germline, CDR1 is SQVTM and CDR2 is ANQGSEA. The chain's CDR3 is CSVRWTDGYTF. In DNA, the CDR3 is TGCAGCGTTCGATGGACGGATGGCTACACCTTC.

A few counts support this clone. The chain joins TRBV4-1 to TRBJ2-6, with TRBD1 identical over 10 bases. The V and J ends lost 0 bases and 10 bases, in that order; junction bases with no gene match: 6. The germline V gene encodes CDR1 MGHRA and CDR2 YSYEKL. This CDR3 spans 16 amino acids. The CDR3: CASSQDVWTGGNVLTF. CDR3 nucleotides: TGCGCCAGCAGCCAAGATGTGTGGACAGGGGGTAACGTCCTGACTTTC.

This rearrangement joins TRBV29-1 to TRBJ1-1; D possibly corresponds to TRBD1 (5 bases). Germline V CDR1 and CDR2: SQVTM, ANQGSEA. V lost 6 bases to trimming and J lost 0 bases, with 11 bases between them. The CDR3 is made up of 13 amino acids. CDR3 DNA sequence: TGCAGCGTCCAGGGATATATGAACACTGAAGCTTTCTTT. This gives the protein CSVQGYMNTEAFF. The variable domain in full, completed from reference TRBV29-1 and TRBJ1-1, reads SAVISQKPSRDICQRGTSLTIQCQVDSQVTMMFWYRQQPGQSLTLIATANQGSEATYESGFVIDKFPISRPNLTFSTLTVSNMSPEDSSIYLCSVQGYMNTEAFFGQGTRLTVV.

This rearrangement joins TRBV4-1 to TRBJ2-3; D is possibly TRBD1 (5 bases). Germline CDR1 MGHRA, CDR2 YSYEKL. The CDR3 is made up of 19 amino acids. V was clipped by 5 bases and J by 0 bases, with 24 bases between them. The DNA of the CDR3 is TGCGCCAGCAGCAAGTCCCCCCCTGGCACAGGCTATAGCACAGATACGCAGTATTTT. Translated: CASSKSPPGTGYSTDTQYF.

This clone has only a few counts. Within the sample, other DNA sequences also encode this same CDR3. This chain links TRBV18 with TRBJ2-2; D not certain. V was pared by 6 bases and J by 5 bases, with 13 bases between. The CDR3 covers 14 residues. CDR1 is KGHSH and CDR2 is LQKENI in the germline V gene. The CDR3 protein is CASSREVGTGELFF. The CDR3 DNA reads TGTGCCAGCTCTCGAGAAGTGGGGACCGGGGAGCTGTTTTTT.

Points on this clone: Other nucleotide sequences in the sample specify the same CDR3. The V and J genes are TRBV29-1 and TRBJ2-1; D call uncertain. The V gene's germline CDR1 is SQVTM and CDR2 ANQGSEA. Trimming took off 6 bases at V and 4 bases at J, with 7 bases between the two ends. This CDR3 is built from 11 residues. DNA of the CDR3: TGCAGCGTCGAAATTTACAATGAGCAGTTCTTC. This encodes CSVEIYNEQFF.

This sequence joins TRBV29-1 and TRBJ2-2; D is ambiguous. Per the germline V gene, CDR1 is SQVTM and CDR2 is ANQGSEA. CDR3 length equals 14 residues. Trimming pared 0 bases from V and 4 bases from J, leaving 9 bases between. The CDR3 nucleotides read TGCAGCGTTGAAGATAGGTTCCGCACCGGGGAGCTGTTTTTT. Protein product: CSVEDRFRTGELFF.

This clone was seen more than once but under ten times. V gene TRBV23-1 combines with J gene TRBJ2-1, with 9 bases identical to TRBD2. TRBV23-1 is designated an ORF whose function remains uncertain. V gave up 6 bases and J gave up 2 bases; unmatched junction bases: 5. This CDR3 contains 15 residues. Here the CDR3 reads CASSQRLAAYNEQFF. In DNA form, the CDR3 reads TGCGCCAGCAGCCAGCGACTAGCGGCCTACAATGAGCAGTTCTTC.

The chain couples TRBV29-1 to TRBJ1-2; D ambiguous. The CDR3 spans 11 residues. Looked up from germline, CDR1 is SQVTM and CDR2 is ANQGSEA. V was shortened by 4 bases and J by 4 bases, with 7 bases between the two germline ends. For the CDR3, the DNA is TGCAGCGTTGCGGGCTTCTATGGCTACACCTTC. Translation gives CSVAGFYGYTF. Combining the CDR3 with reference TRBV29-1 and TRBJ1-2 gives the whole variable domain SAVISQKPSRDICQRGTSLTIQCQVDSQVTMMFWYRQQPGQSLTLIATANQGSEATYESGFVIDKFPISRPNLTFSTLTVSNMSPEDSSIYLCSVAGFYGYTFGSGTRLTVV.

This clone has more than one count but fewer than ten. The genes are TRBV14 and TRBJ1-2, with a tentative D call TRBD1 (5 bases). Germline lookup yields CDR1 SGHDN and CDR2 FVKESK. This CDR3 contains 16 residues. V was clipped by 1 base and J by 6 bases, with 18 bases between them. CDR3 residues: CASSQVTGLVANGYTF. CDR3 bases: TGTGCCAGCAGCCAAGTAACGGGACTCGTGGCTAATGGCTACACCTTC.

The chain combines TRBV18 with TRBJ1-1; 9 positions match TRBD1. This CDR3 is built from 14 residues. Germline CDR1 is KGHSH and CDR2 is LQKENI. Trimming at V came to 2 bases and at J to 7 bases, leaving 5 bases not matched to a gene. CDR3 region: CASSPGTGWVEAFF. The CDR3 coding sequence is TGTGCCAGCTCACCAGGGACAGGGTGGGTTGAAGCTTTCTTT.

The rearrangement links TRBV14 to TRBJ2-1, with D maybe TRBD1 (7 bases). The CDR3 has 13 amino acids. Germline V gene lookup returns CDR1 SGHDN and CDR2 FVKESK. Trimming shortened V by 1 base and J by 9 bases, and 10 bases separated the two germline ends. DNA for the CDR3: TGTGCCAGCAGCCAAGTTCAGGGGGGTGAGCAGTTCTTC. It specifies CASSQVQGGEQFF.

The rearrangement uses TRBV18 and TRBJ1-5, with D possibly being TRBD1 (5 bases). V was cut by 2 bases and J by 7 bases, with 12 bases left in between. CDR3 length equals 14 residues. Germline V CDR1 and CDR2: KGHSH, LQKENI. The CDR3 here is CASSPSKGQQPQHF. CDR3 sequence (DNA): TGTGCCAGCTCACCATCGAAGGGGCAGCAGCCCCAGCATTTT.

The chain employs TRBV6-6 and TRBJ1-5, with TRBD1 matching 10 bases. Per germline, CDR1 MNHNY and CDR2 SVGAGI (reference sequence). V dropped 5 bases and J dropped 3; count of bases not matched to a gene: 7. The CDR3 totals 16 residues. This CDR3 is CASSRPGTGVNQPQHF. CDR3 nucleotides: TGTGCCAGCAGTCGCCCCGGGACAGGGGTCAATCAGCCCCAGCATTTT.

The V gene is TRBV29-1, the J gene TRBJ2-5; 12 nucleotides agree with TRBD2. TRBJ2-7 matches the DNA end more closely, so the J call is doubtful. The germline gives CDR1 SQVTM, CDR2 ANQGSEA. The CDR3 extends over 14 amino acids. CDR3 residues: CSANGLAGNYEQYF. As DNA, the CDR3 is TGCAGCGCAAACGGACTAGCGGGGAACTACGAGCAGTACTTC.

This clone is a singleton in its sample. The chain combines TRBV29-1 with TRBJ2-1; a weak D match, TRBD1 (6 bases). V gave up 6 bases and J gave up 2 bases, with 11 bases separating them. The CDR3 is 13 residues long. The germline gives CDR1 SQVTM, CDR2 ANQGSEA. Here the CDR3 DNA reads TGCAGCGTACGGGACATCACCTACAATGAGCAGTTCTTC. Translation gives CSVRDITYNEQFF.